This T cell receptor beta chain was observed in a study of a mutant IDH1 vaccine in newly diagnosed glioma. A word on this clone: Its specificity is not known.

Data came from immunoSEQ multiplex PCR; TCRdb stores just in-frame clones and leaves some out. Among around 53,000 clones listed, around 85% were seen once. Sample time point: week 47, end of study. Vaccine doses each comprised 300 ug of mutant IDH1 20-mer peptide, with topical imiquimod. The source of this sequence is a woman in her thirties with glioma. Some clones in this sample may be carry-over from other donors' samples. This specimen consisted of PBMCs, obtained from a glioma patient whose treatment included an IDH1 peptide vaccine.

The CDR3 bases are TGCAGCGCAGGGGGGGGAATAGACAATGAGCAGTTCTTC. Amino acids: CSAGGGIDNEQFF. This chain connects TRBV29-1 to TRBJ2-1; D may correspond to TRBD1 or TRBD2 (7 bases each). This CDR3 contains 13 residues. Germline CDR1 and CDR2: SQVTM and ANQGSEA. Between the trimmed V and J ends, which lost 7 bases and 5 bases, there was a span of 15 bases.